This TCR beta chain is from a study of cytomegalovirus exposure and HLA in healthy donors. The PCR was carried out with 60 Vbeta primers and 13 Jbeta primers. The protocol was immunoSEQ multiplex PCR, while the TCRdb copy is restricted to in-frame clones and leaves out a portion. The sample carries about 130,000 clones, about 82% recorded once. This TCR came from a man under 40 in good health and CMV-seronegative. The sample consisted of PBMCs.

CDR3 loop: CASSITTGGRGGYTF. The CDR3 DNA reads TGTGCCAGCAGCATAACCACAGGGGGCAGGGGGGGCTACACCTTC. This chain links TRBV7-2 with TRBJ1-2; TRBD1 matches at 9 bases. Trimming removed 5 bases from V and 8 bases from J; junction bases left unmatched: 12. Germline V gene data show CDR1 as SGHTA and CDR2 as FQGNSA. CDR3 length: 15 amino acids.